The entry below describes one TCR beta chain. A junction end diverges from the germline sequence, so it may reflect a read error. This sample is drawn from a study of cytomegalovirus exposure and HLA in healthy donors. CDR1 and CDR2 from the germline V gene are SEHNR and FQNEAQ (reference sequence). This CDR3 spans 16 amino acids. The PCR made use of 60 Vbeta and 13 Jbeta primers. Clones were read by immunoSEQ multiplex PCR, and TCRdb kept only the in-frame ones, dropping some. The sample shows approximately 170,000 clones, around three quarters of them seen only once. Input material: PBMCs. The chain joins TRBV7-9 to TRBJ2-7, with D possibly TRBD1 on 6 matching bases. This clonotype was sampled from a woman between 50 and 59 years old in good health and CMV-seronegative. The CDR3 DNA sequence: TGTTCCAGCAGCTTAGCCCCAAGGACAGCATCATTGGAGCAGTACTTC. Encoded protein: CSSSLAPRTASLEQYF. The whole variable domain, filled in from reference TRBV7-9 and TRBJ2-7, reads DTGVSQNPRHKITKRGQNVTFRCDPISEHNRLYWYRQTLGQGPEFLTYFQNEAQLEKSRLLSDRFSAERPKGSFSTLEIQRTEQGDSAMYLCSSSLAPRTASLEQYFGPGTRLTVT.